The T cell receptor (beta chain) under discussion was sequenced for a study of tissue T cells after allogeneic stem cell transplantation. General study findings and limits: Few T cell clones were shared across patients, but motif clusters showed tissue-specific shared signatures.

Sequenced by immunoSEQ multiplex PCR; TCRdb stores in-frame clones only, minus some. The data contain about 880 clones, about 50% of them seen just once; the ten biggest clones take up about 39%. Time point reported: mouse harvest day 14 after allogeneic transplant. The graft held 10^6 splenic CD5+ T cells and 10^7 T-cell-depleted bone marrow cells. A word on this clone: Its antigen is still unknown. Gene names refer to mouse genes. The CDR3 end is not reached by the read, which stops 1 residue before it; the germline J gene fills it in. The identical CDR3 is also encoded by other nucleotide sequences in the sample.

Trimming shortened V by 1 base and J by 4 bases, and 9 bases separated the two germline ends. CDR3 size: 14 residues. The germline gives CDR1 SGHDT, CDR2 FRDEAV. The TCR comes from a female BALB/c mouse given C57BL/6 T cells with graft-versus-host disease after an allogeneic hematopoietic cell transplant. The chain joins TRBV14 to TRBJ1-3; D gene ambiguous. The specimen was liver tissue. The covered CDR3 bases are TGTGCCAGCAGTTTCGCAGGAGGCGGAAATACGCTCTAT. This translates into CASSFAGGGNTLY. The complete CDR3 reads CASSFAGGGNTLYF.